This T cell receptor beta chain was recorded in a study of vaccination effects on CD4 cells after COVID-19. In this sample, this clone is large (0.1 to 1%). The antigen remains unidentified. Other DNA sequences in the same sample also yield this CDR3. Sequenced by immunoSEQ multiplex PCR; TCRdb stores in-frame clones only, minus some. Found here are nearly 35,000 clones, 55% to 85% of them singletons; the top ten hold 27%. Antigen-specific CD4+ T cells expanded by the ViraFEST assay with viral peptide pools were then sequenced. Isolation of CD4+ T cells took place after about 10 days of culture. The healthy vaccine recipients, who had no prior SARS-CoV-2 infection, showed negative nucleocapsid antibodies. The starting material was CD4+ T cells from PBMCs cultured with HCoV-OC43 spike peptides, obtained before COVID-19 vaccination. Subset defined: HCoV-OC43 spike overlapping peptide pool stimulation. This clonotype originated in a human donor who received a COVID-19 vaccine.

CDR3 sequence: CASSLAEGAYEQYF. CDR3 DNA sequence: TGTGCCAGCAGCTTGGCCGAAGGGGCGTACGAGCAGTACTTC. This rearrangement joins TRBV5-4 to TRBJ2-7, with a possible D match to TRBD1 (5 bases). The CDR3 is 14 amino acids. Germline V gene sequence: CDR1 SGHNT, CDR2 YYREEE (reference sequence). Deletions cut 0 bases from V and 4 bases from J, with 11 bases between. The complete variable domain, with remaining parts taken from reference TRBV5-4 and TRBJ2-7, reads ETGVTQSPTHLIKTRGQQVTLRCSSQSGHNTVSWYQQALGQGPQFIFQYYREEENGRGNFPPRFSGLQFPNYSSELNVNALELDDSALYLCASSLAEGAYEQYFGPGTRLTVT.